These 30 T cell receptor beta chains were sequenced from one sample in a study of T cell responses to AZD1222 COVID-19 vaccine. Sequencing was performed with immunoSEQ multiplex PCR; in TCRdb, only in-frame clones are kept and a portion is missing. The sample includes about 74,000 clones, roughly 90% of them seen just once. The sequencing used peripheral blood, collected 28 days after the second AZD1222 dose. These receptors were taken from an adult who received the AZD1222 COVID-19 vaccine.

V usage is TRBV5-6 and J usage is TRBJ2-7, with D unclear. This CDR3 region has 16 residues. The germline V gene has CDR1 SGHDT and CDR2 YYEEEE. V lost 1 base and J 2 bases, leaving 16 bases between the germline ends. CDR3 sequence reads: CASSLPGSPTTYEQYF. The CDR3 DNA reads TGTGCCAGCAGCTTGCCCGGAAGTCCCACAACCTACGAGCAGTACTTC.

The chain is built from TRBV5-4 and TRBJ2-2; D might be TRBD2 (6 bases). Per germline, CDR1 SGHNT and CDR2 YYREEE (reference sequence). This CDR3 is 14 amino acids long. V was clipped by 4 bases and J by 5 bases, with 12 bases between them. In DNA form, the CDR3 reads TGTGCCAGCAGCCCTCGGGCGGGAACCGGGGAGCTGTTTTTT. This gives the protein CASSPRAGTGELFF.

The chain carries TRBV19 and TRBJ2-2, with 7 bases aligning to TRBD1. This CDR3 contains 15 residues. Germline V gene lookup returns CDR1 LNHDA and CDR2 SQIVND (reference sequence). With 7 bases clipped from V and 2 bases from J, the junction kept 7 bases outside the gene matches. The CDR3 is CASIRGTVNTGELFF. CDR3 nucleotide sequence: TGTGCCAGTATCAGGGGGACAGTAAACACCGGGGAGCTGTTTTTT.

The table lists this clone with a few counts. The chain combines TRBV19 with TRBJ2-1; TRBD2 matches at 7 bases. With V trimmed by 3 bases and J by 4 bases, 6 bases remained unmatched. Germline V gene sequence: CDR1 LNHDA, CDR2 SQIVND (reference sequence). The CDR3 extends over 15 amino acids. The CDR3 is CASSIGLAEYNEQFF. CDR3 coding DNA: TGTGCCAGTAGTATTGGGCTAGCGGAGTACAATGAGCAGTTCTTC.

The chain links TRBV19 to TRBJ1-3; maybe TRBD1 (5 bases). Germline V gene lookup returns CDR1 LNHDA and CDR2 SQIVND (reference sequence). Trimming pared 4 bases from V and 4 bases from J, leaving 11 bases between. This CDR3 is 14 amino acids long. In DNA form, the CDR3 reads TGTGCCAGTAGTACCCTCGGGGCCGGAAACACCATATATTTT. Residues: CASSTLGAGNTIYF. Drawing the rest from reference TRBV19 and TRBJ1-3, the complete variable domain is DGGITQSPKYLFRKEGQNVTLSCEQNLNHDAMYWYRQDPGQGLRLIYYSQIVNDFQKGDIAEGYSVSREKKESFPLTVTSAQKNPTAFYLCASSTLGAGNTIYFGEGSWLTVV.

The V gene is TRBV30, the J gene TRBJ2-6; D gene unclear. V was clipped by 4 bases and J by 0 bases, with 7 bases between them. This CDR3 region has 14 residues. Germline V gene sequence: CDR1 GTSNPN, CDR2 SVGIG (reference sequence). This CDR3 reads CAWTRPSGANVLTF. The CDR3 DNA reads as TGTGCCTGGACCCGGCCCTCTGGGGCCAACGTCCTGACTTTC.

This clone was counted a single time. The rearrangement links TRBV5-1 to TRBJ2-2; TRBD2 matches at 14 bases. Germline V gene sequence: CDR1 SGHRS, CDR2 YFSETQ. The CDR3 runs 18 residues. With 4 bases clipped from V and 5 bases from J, the junction kept 10 bases outside the gene matches. CDR3 amino acids: CASSIRLAGGPGTGELFF. The DNA of the CDR3 is TGCGCCAGCAGCATAAGACTAGCGGGAGGGCCAGGTACCGGGGAGCTGTTTTTT.

The sample holds a few counts of this clone. This CDR3 is also generated by other DNA sequences in the sample. The rearrangement links TRBV4-3 to TRBJ2-2, with TRBD1 identical over 8 bases. From germline, CDR1 is LGHNA and CDR2 YSLEER. Trimming removed 0 bases from V and 0 bases from J; junction bases left unmatched: 3. This CDR3 is built from 17 residues. As DNA, the CDR3 is TGCGCCAGCAGCCAAGACGACAGGGGAGCGAACACCGGGGAGCTGTTTTTT. Amino acid sequence: CASSQDDRGANTGELFF.

This rearrangement joins TRBV7-9 to TRBJ2-1; 9 bases are shared with TRBD2. Germline-derived CDR1 and CDR2 are SEHNR and FQNEAQ (reference sequence). Trimming took 5 bases from V and 7 from J; bases not matched to a gene: 9. This CDR3 is built from 15 residues. In nucleotides, the CDR3 is TGTGCCAGCAGCCCGCAGCGGGAGGAGCAGAATGAGCAGTTCTTC. Translating it yields CASSPQREEQNEQFF.

This chain uses TRBV11-1 with TRBJ2-2; TRBD2 is a possible D gene (6 bases). Trimming pared 5 bases from V and 5 bases from J, leaving 12 bases between. Germline assignment: CDR1 SGHAT and CDR2 FQDESV (reference sequence). The length of the CDR3 is 14 residues. The CDR3 DNA is TGTGCCAGCAGCCGAGGACGGGGGACCGGGGAGCTGTTTTTT. Its protein is CASSRGRGTGELFF.

This chain joins TRBV2 and TRBJ2-3; tentative D call: TRBD2 (5 bases). Trimming stripped 5 bases from V and 2 bases from J, with 14 bases between. The CDR3 is made up of 15 amino acids. Germline V gene sequence: CDR1 SNHLY, CDR2 FYNNEI. CDR3 bases: TGTGCCAGCAGTCTCATTGGCGGGCTCACAGATACGCAGTATTTT. Amino acid sequence: CASSLIGGLTDTQYF.

This chain joins TRBV7-9 and TRBJ2-7; 7 nucleotides line up with TRBD1. This CDR3 is 15 amino acids long. Losses at the gene ends were 1 base for V and 7 bases for J; bases not matched to a gene: 10. The germline V gene has CDR1 SEHNR and CDR2 FQNEAQ (reference sequence). The CDR3 bases are TGTGCCAGCAGCTTAGGATGGGACAGTGGACGAGAGCAGTACTTC. The encoded protein is CASSLGWDSGREQYF.

A few counts support this clone. The CDR3 region has the DNA TGTGCCAGCAGCTTGGCAGCTTATAATTCACCCCTCCACTTT. Translation gives CASSLAAYNSPLHF. The chain combines TRBV7-8 with TRBJ1-6; D gene uncertain. V lost 3 bases, J lost 4 bases, and 7 bases lay in between. The CDR3 contains 14 residues. Per germline, CDR1 SGHVS and CDR2 FQNEAQ.

This clone came up once. V usage is TRBV27 and J usage is TRBJ2-5; tentatively, D is TRBD1 or TRBD2 (7 bases each). Deletions cut 5 bases from V and 5 bases from J, with 21 bases between. Germline V gives CDR1 MNHEY, CDR2 SMNVEV (reference sequence). The CDR3 is made up of 16 amino acids. CDR3 region: CASSARGGVALETQYF. CDR3 coding DNA: TGTGCCAGCAGTGCCAGGGGGGGCGTCGCCTTGGAGACCCAGTACTTC.

The chain is built from TRBV19 and TRBJ1-5; 10 nucleotides line up with TRBD1. CDR3 length: 15 residues. Trimming cost V 5 bases and J 7 bases; bases outside gene matches: 8. Germline CDR1 and CDR2: LNHDA and SQIVND (reference sequence). The CDR3 DNA follows: TGTGCCAGTAGTCCCCTGACAGGGGGCTTACAGCCCCAGCATTTT. It yields the protein CASSPLTGGLQPQHF.

The V call is TRBV19, the J call TRBJ1-1; TRBD1 might be the D (5 bases). The germline CDR1 and CDR2 sequences are LNHDA and SQIVND (reference sequence). V was shortened by 5 bases and J by 1 base, with 8 bases between the two germline ends. There are 13 residues in the CDR3. The CDR3 nucleotides are TGTGCCAGTAGTTACGGACAGAACACTGAAGCTTTCTTT. As protein: CASSYGQNTEAFF. The whole variable domain, filled in from reference TRBV19 and TRBJ1-1, reads DGGITQSPKYLFRKEGQNVTLSCEQNLNHDAMYWYRQDPGQGLRLIYYSQIVNDFQKGDIAEGYSVSREKKESFPLTVTSAQKNPTAFYLCASSYGQNTEAFFGQGTRLTVV.

The chain carries TRBV15 and TRBJ2-2, with 12 bases matching TRBD2. CDR1 is LNHNV and CDR2 is YYDKDF in the germline V gene (reference sequence). This CDR3 is built from 17 residues. V trimming: 2 bases; J trimming: 0 bases; junction bases outside the gene matches: 1. The CDR3 sequence is CATSRRLAGANTGELFF. The CDR3 DNA reads TGTGCCACCAGCAGAAGACTAGCGGGGGCGAACACCGGGGAGCTGTTTTTT.

This sequence joins TRBV5-8 and TRBJ2-1; possibly TRBD2 for D (5 bases). The germline V and J ends were trimmed by 0 bases and 6 bases, with 7 bases remaining between them. Germline CDR1 reads SGHTS; CDR2 reads YDEGEE. The CDR3 runs 13 residues. The CDR3 coding sequence is TGTGCCAGCAGCTTGGCTGGACTCAATGAGCAGTTCTTC. Protein: CASSLAGLNEQFF.

The chain couples TRBV30 to TRBJ1-5, with a possible D match to TRBD1 (6 bases). The germline V gene encodes CDR1 GTSNPN and CDR2 SVGIG (reference sequence). Trimming cost V 0 bases and J 6 bases, with 15 bases left between them. The CDR3 is made up of 15 amino acids. CDR3 loop: CAWSVGLQDSQPQHF. DNA of the CDR3: TGTGCCTGGAGTGTAGGGCTACAGGACAGTCAGCCCCAGCATTTT.

The CDR3 spells CASRPGGTGSYEQYF. The CDR3 nucleotides read TGTGCCAGCAGGCCGGGCGGGACAGGGTCCTACGAGCAGTACTTC. The chain combines TRBV6-5 with TRBJ2-7; 9 nucleotides agree with TRBD1. The CDR3 sequence is 15 residues long. V lost 6 bases and J lost 1; bases outside the gene matches: 7. The germline V gene encodes CDR1 MNHEY and CDR2 SVGAGI.

The CDR3 region is CASSMGYEQYF. The CDR3 coding sequence is TGTGCCAGTAGTATGGGCTACGAGCAGTACTTC. The chain links TRBV19 to TRBJ2-7; no clear D gene. V was clipped by 3 bases and J by 3 bases, with 3 bases between them. The CDR3 is made up of 11 amino acids. CDR1 is LNHDA and CDR2 is SQIVND in the germline V gene (reference sequence). Looking up the rest from reference TRBV19 and TRBJ2-7 gives the full variable domain: DGGITQSPKYLFRKEGQNVTLSCEQNLNHDAMYWYRQDPGQGLRLIYYSQIVNDFQKGDIAEGYSVSREKKESFPLTVTSAQKNPTAFYLCASSMGYEQYFGPGTRLTVT.

This chain connects TRBV24-1 to TRBJ1-5; 10 nucleotides agree with TRBD1. CDR1 is KGHDR and CDR2 is SFDVKD in the germline V gene. The junction had 10 bases not matched to a gene; V was cut back by 6 bases and J by 3 bases. This CDR3 region has 17 residues. The CDR3 DNA sequence: TGTGCCACCAGTCCAAACCCCGGGACAGGGGACAATCAGCCCCAGCATTTT. It yields the protein CATSPNPGTGDNQPQHF.

The chain joins TRBV6-6 to TRBJ2-7; D might be TRBD2 (6 bases). Trimming removed 6 bases at V and 0 bases at J, with 15 bases between. Germline V gives CDR1 MNHNY, CDR2 SVGAGI (reference sequence). This CDR3 contains 15 residues. The CDR3 DNA sequence: TGTGCCAGCAGACCTGAGACGGGAGTCTCCTACGAGCAGTACTTC. Translated, it gives CASRPETGVSYEQYF.

The chain couples TRBV25-1 to TRBJ2-7; D is unresolved. Germline V gives CDR1 MGHDK, CDR2 SYGVNS. This CDR3 region has 13 residues. V dropped 4 bases and J dropped 4 bases, with 11 bases sitting between them. The CDR3: CASSGALLYEQYF. CDR3 bases: TGTGCCAGCAGTGGTGCGCTTCTTTACGAGCAGTACTTC.

The J gene is TRBJ2-5, the V gene TRBV19, with 8 bases lining up with TRBD2. The CDR3 extends over 15 amino acids. V trimming: 4 bases; J trimming: 5 bases; junction bases outside the gene matches: 9. The germline V gene has CDR1 LNHDA and CDR2 SQIVND (reference sequence). The CDR3 region is CASSTFGTRVETQYF. As DNA, the CDR3 is TGTGCCAGTAGTACTTTCGGGACTAGGGTGGAGACCCAGTACTTC.

The CDR3 coding sequence is TGCGCCAGCAGCTCGACTAGCGGGAGAGCGGCATCCTACGAGCAGTACTTC. Protein: CASSSTSGRAASYEQYF. The genes are TRBV5-1 and TRBJ2-7; 12 nucleotides agree with TRBD2. The CDR3 length is 17 residues. Trimming at V came to 3 bases and at J to 1 base, leaving 8 bases not matched to a gene. Germline CDR1 is SGHRS and CDR2 is YFSETQ. Full variable domain (outside the CDR3, taken from reference TRBV5-1 and TRBJ2-7): KAGVTQTPRYLIKTRGQQVTLSCSPISGHRSVSWYQQTPGQGLQFLFEYFSETQRNKGNFPGRFSGRQFSNSRSEMNVSTLELGDSALYLCASSSTSGRAASYEQYFGPGTRLTVT.

V gene TRBV7-9 combines with J gene TRBJ2-3; D is ambiguous. The germline V gene encodes CDR1 SEHNR and CDR2 FQNEAQ (reference sequence). Deletions cut 4 bases from V and 2 bases from J, with 16 bases between. This CDR3 is 16 amino acids long. CDR3 sequence (DNA): TGTGCCAGCAGCTCTTCCCCGGTAGCCGACACAGATACGCAGTATTTT. Translated, it gives CASSSSPVADTDTQYF.

The chain combines TRBV5-4 with TRBJ1-1; perhaps TRBD1 as D (6 bases). V was cut by 6 bases and J by 4 bases, with 19 bases left in between. The germline gives CDR1 SGHNT, CDR2 YYREEE (reference sequence). CDR3 size: 15 residues. The CDR3 loop is CASNRGAGAGTEAFF. In nucleotides, the CDR3 is TGTGCCAGCAATCGGGGGGCAGGGGCAGGCACTGAAGCTTTCTTT.

The rearrangement links TRBV30 to TRBJ2-5; TRBD2 agrees at 9 bases. Germline V lookup: CDR1 GTSNPN, CDR2 SVGIG (reference sequence). The CDR3 totals 13 residues. The ends lost 5 bases at V and 6 bases at J; junction bases unmatched: 7. The CDR3 region has the DNA TGTGCCTGGGGGGTTAGCGGGAGAAAGACCCAGTACTTC. Encoded protein: CAWGVSGRKTQYF.

The genes are TRBV5-1 and TRBJ2-5; possibly TRBD2 for D (6 bases). CDR3 length: 13 residues. Between the trimmed V and J ends, which lost 2 bases and 5 bases, there was a span of 10 bases. Germline CDR1 is SGHRS and CDR2 is YFSETQ. The CDR3 reads CASSLREVETQYF. The DNA of the CDR3 is TGCGCCAGCAGCTTAAGGGAGGTGGAGACCCAGTACTTC.